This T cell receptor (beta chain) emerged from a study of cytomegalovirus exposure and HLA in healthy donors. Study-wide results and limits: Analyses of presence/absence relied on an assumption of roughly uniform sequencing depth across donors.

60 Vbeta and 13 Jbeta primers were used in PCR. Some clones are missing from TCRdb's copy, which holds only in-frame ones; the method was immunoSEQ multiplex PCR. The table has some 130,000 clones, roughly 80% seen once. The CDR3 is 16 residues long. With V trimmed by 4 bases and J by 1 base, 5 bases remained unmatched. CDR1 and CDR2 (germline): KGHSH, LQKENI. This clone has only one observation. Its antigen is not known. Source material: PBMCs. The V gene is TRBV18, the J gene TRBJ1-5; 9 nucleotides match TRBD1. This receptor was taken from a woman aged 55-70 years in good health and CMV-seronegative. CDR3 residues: CASSQATGGSNQPQHF. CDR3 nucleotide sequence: TGTGCCAGCTCACAGGCGACAGGGGGGAGCAATCAGCCCCAGCATTTT.